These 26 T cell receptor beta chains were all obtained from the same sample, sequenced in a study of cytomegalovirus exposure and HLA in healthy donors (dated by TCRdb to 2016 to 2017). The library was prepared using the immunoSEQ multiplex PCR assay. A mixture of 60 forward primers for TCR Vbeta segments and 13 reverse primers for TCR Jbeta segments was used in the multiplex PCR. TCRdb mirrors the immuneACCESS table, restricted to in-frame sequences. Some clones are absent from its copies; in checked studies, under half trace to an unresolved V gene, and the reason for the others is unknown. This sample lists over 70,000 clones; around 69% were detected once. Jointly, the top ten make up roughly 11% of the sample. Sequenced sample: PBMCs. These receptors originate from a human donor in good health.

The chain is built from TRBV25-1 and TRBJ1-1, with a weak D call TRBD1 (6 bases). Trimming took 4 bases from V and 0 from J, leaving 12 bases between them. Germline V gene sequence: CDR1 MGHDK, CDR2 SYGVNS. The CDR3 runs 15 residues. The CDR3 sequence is CASSVKGEMNTEAFF. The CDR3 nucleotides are TGTGCCAGCAGTGTTAAGGGGGAAATGAACACTGAAGCTTTCTTT.

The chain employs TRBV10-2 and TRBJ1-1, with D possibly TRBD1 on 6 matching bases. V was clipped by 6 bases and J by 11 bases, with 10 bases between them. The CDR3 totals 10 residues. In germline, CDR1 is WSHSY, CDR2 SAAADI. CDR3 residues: CASREGEAFF. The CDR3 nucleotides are TGCGCCAGCAGGGAGGGGGAGGCTTTCTTT.

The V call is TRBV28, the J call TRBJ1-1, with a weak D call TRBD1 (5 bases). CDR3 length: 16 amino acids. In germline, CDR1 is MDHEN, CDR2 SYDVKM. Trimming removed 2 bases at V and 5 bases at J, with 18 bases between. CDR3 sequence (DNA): TGTGCCAGCAGTTTAACTAATTGGGGCGCGGGAACTGAAGCTTTCTTT. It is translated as CASSLTNWGAGTEAFF.

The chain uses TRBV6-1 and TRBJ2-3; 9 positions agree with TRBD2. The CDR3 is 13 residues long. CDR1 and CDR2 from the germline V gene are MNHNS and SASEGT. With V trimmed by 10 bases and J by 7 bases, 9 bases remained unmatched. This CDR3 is CATLAGVGNTQYF. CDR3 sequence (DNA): TGTGCCACCTTAGCGGGAGTAGGGAATACGCAGTATTTT.

The CDR3, as DNA: TGTGCCAGCAGCACCTTAGGAGGCTATGGCTACACCTTC. Its protein product is CASSTLGGYGYTF. V is TRBV5-8 and J is TRBJ1-2; D is unclear. The V and J ends lost 4 bases and 4 bases respectively, with 11 bases between them. Per the germline V gene, CDR1 is SGHTS and CDR2 is YDEGEE. This CDR3 region has 13 residues.

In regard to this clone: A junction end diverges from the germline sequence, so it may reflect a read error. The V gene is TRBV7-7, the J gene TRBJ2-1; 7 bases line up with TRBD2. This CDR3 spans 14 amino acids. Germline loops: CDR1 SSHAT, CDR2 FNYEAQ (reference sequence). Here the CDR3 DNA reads TGTGCTAGCAGCACTGGGACTACCAACAATGAGCAGTTCTTC. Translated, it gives CASSTGTTNNEQFF.

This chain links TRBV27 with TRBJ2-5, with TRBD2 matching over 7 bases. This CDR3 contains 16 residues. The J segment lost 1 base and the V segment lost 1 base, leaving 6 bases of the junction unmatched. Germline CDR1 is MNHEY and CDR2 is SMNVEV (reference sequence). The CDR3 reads CASSLWGGIPQETQYF. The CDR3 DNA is TGTGCCAGCAGTTTATGGGGGGGGATACCCCAAGAGACCCAGTACTTC.

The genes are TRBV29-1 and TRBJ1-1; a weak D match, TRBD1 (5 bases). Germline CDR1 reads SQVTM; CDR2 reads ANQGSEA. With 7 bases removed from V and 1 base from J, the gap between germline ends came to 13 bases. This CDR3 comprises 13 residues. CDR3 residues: CSATSTGNTEAFF. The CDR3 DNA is TGCAGCGCCACCAGTACAGGGAACACTGAAGCTTTCTTT.

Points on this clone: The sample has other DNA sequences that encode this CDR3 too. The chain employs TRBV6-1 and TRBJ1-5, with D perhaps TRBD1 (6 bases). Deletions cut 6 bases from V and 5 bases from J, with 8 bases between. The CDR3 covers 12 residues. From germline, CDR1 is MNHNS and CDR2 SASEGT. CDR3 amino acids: CASRAGDQPQHF. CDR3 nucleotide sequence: TGTGCCAGCAGGGCAGGGGATCAGCCCCAGCATTTT.

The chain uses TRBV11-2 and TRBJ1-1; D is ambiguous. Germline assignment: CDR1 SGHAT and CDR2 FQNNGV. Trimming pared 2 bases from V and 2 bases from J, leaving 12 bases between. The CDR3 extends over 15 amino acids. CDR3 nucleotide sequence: TGTGCCAGCAGCTTAATTTCCGGGGAAAACACTGAAGCTTTCTTT. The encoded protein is CASSLISGENTEAFF.

The CDR3 DNA follows: TGTGCCAGCAGCTTACTAGCGGGAGGAATCGCCAATGAGCAGTTCTTC. It codes for CASSLLAGGIANEQFF. This rearrangement joins TRBV7-8 to TRBJ2-1, with 11 bases matching TRBD2. V lost 2 bases, J lost 6 bases, and 6 bases stayed unmatched. The CDR3 has 16 amino acids. Per germline, CDR1 SGHVS and CDR2 FQNEAQ.

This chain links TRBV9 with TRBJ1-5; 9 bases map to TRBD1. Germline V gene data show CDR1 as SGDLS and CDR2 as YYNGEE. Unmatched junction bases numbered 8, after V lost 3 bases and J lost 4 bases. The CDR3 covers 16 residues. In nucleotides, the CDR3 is TGTGCCAGCAGCGGCCGGGACAGGGCCCCTAATCAGCCCCAGCATTTT. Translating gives CASSGRDRAPNQPQHF.

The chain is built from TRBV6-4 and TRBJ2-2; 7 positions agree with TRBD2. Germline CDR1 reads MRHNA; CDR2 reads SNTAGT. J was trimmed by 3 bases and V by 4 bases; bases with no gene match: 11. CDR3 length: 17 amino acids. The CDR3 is CASSGPTGGRDTGELFF. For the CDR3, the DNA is TGTGCCAGCAGTGGACCAACGGGGGGACGAGACACCGGGGAGCTGTTTTTT.

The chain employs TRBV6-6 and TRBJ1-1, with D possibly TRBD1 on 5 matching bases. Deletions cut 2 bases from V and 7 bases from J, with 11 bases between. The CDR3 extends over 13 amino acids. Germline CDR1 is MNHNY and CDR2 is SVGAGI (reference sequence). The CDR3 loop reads CASSYIGEGEAFF. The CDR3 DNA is TGTGCCAGCAGTTACATAGGGGAGGGTGAAGCTTTCTTT.

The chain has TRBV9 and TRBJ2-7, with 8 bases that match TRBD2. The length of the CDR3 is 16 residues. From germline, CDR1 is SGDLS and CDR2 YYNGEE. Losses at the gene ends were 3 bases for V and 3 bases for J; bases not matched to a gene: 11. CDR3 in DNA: TGTGCCAGCAGCGCTGGCCCCGGGGGACTAGGCTACGAGCAGTACTTC. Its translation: CASSAGPGGLGYEQYF.

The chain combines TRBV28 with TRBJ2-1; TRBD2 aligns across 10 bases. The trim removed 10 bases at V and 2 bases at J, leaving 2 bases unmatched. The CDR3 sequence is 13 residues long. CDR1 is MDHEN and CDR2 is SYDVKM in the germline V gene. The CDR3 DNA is TGTGCCACCGGACTAGCGGCCTACAATGAGCAGTTCTTC. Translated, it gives CATGLAAYNEQFF.

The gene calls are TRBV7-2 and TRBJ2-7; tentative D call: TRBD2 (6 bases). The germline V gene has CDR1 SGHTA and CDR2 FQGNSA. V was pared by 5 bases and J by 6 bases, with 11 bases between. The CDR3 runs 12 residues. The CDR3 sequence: CASSTRLGEQYF. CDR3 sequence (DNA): TGTGCCAGCAGCACCCGACTAGGCGAGCAGTACTTC.

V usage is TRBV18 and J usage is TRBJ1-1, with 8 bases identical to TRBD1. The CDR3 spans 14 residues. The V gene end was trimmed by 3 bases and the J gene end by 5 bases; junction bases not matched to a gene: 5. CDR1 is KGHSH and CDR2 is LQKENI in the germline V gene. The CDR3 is CASSPDRVGTEAFF. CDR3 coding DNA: TGTGCCAGCTCACCGGACAGGGTGGGGACTGAAGCTTTCTTT.

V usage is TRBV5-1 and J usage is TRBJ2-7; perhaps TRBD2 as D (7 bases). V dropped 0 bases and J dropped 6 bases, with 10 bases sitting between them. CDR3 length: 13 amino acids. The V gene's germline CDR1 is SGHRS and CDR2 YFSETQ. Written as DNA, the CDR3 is TGCGCCAGCAGCTTGGCGGGGGGCTTCGAGCAGTACTTC. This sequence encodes CASSLAGGFEQYF.

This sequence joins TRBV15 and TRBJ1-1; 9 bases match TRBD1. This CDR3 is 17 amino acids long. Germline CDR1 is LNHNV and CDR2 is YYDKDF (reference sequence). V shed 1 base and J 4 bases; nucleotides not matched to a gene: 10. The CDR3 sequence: CATSRGRTGGVGTEAFF. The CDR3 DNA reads TGTGCCACCAGCAGAGGCCGAACAGGGGGCGTAGGCACTGAAGCTTTCTTT.

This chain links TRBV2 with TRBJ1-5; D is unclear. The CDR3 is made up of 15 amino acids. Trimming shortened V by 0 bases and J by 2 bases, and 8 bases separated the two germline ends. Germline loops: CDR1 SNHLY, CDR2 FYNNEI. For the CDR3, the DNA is TGTGCCAGCAGTGAAGCGGTGGGAGGCAATCAGCCCCAGCATTTT. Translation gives CASSEAVGGNQPQHF.

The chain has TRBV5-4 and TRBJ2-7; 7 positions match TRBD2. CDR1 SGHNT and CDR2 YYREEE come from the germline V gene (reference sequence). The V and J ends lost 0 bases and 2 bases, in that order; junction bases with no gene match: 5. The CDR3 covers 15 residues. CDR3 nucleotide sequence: TGTGCCAGCAGCTTGGAAGCTAGCGGCCCCTACGAGCAGTACTTC. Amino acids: CASSLEASGPYEQYF.

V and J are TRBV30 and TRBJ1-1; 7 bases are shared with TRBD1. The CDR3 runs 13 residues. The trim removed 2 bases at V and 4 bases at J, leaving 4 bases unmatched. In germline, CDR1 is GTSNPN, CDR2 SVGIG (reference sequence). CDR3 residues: CAWSSTGSTEAFF. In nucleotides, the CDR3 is TGTGCCTGGAGTTCGACAGGGAGCACTGAAGCTTTCTTT.

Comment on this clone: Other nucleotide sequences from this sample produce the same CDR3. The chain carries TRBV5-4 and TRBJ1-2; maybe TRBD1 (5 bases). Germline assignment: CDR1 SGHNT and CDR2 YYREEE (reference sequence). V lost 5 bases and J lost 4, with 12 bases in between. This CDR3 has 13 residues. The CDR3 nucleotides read TGTGCCAGCAGACTGTTGGGGGGCTATGGCTACACCTTC. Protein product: CASRLLGGYGYTF.

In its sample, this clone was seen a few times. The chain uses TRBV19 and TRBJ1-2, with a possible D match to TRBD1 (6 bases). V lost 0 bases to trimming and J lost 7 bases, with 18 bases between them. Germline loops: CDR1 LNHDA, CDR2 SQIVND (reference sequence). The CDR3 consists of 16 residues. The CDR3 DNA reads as TGTGCCAGTAGTATAGATCCCCGGCCAGGGGCCGCTGGCTACACCTTC. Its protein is CASSIDPRPGAAGYTF. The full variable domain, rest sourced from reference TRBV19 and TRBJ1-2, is DGGITQSPKYLFRKEGQNVTLSCEQNLNHDAMYWYRQDPGQGLRLIYYSQIVNDFQKGDIAEGYSVSREKKESFPLTVTSAQKNPTAFYLCASSIDPRPGAAGYTFGSGTRLTVV.

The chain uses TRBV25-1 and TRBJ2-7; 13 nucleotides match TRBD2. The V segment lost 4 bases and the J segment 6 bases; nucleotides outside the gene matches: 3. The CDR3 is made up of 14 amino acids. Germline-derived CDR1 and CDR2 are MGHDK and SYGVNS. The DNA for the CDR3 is TGTGCCAGCAGTGCGGGACTAGCGGGATGCGAGCAGTACTTC. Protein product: CASSAGLAGCEQYF.